Listed below are T cell receptor beta chains from one sample, sequenced in a study of cytomegalovirus exposure and HLA in healthy donors. Libraries were prepared by immunoSEQ multiplex PCR; TCRdb keeps only in-frame clonotypes and omits some of them. The sample has roughly 97,000 clones, around 9.6% seen once. The sample comprised PBMCs. The source is a man in his forties or fifties in good health and CMV-seropositive. CDR3s include the opening cysteine and the closing phenylalanine or tryptophan. D genes are given only for firm matches. Clone size is given for some rows only: seen once, a few or many times, or a class if the clone is expanded.

CDR3 length | D gene | clone size | J gene | V gene | CDR3 DNA | CDR3 protein
15 | NA | NA | TRBJ2-7 | TRBV5-1 | TGCGCCAGCAGCTTGGCGTCTAGACCCAGGGGCGAGCAGTACTTC | CASSLASRPRGEQYF
14 | NA | NA | TRBJ2-2 | TRBV9 | TGTGCCAGCAGCGTAGCGGTAAACACCGGGGAGCTGTTTTTT | CASSVAVNTGELFF
16 | NA | few | TRBJ1-5 | TRBV10-3 | TGTGCCATCAGTGAGTCCAGGCAGGGTTACAATCAGCCCCAGCATTTT | CAISESRQGYNQPQHF
16 | TRBD2 | NA | TRBJ2-5 | TRBV10-3 | TGTGCCATCAGTGGGACTAGCGGGAGGGCCCGGGAGACCCAGTACTTC | CAISGTSGRARETQYF
13 | TRBD2 | few | TRBJ2-3 | TRBV6-1 | TGTGCCAGCCAGCGGGAGCCCCCAGATACGCAGTATTTT | CASQREPPDTQYF
14 | NA | NA | TRBJ1-2 | TRBV28 | TGTGCCAGCAGGCGGGGAGGAGGGAACTATGGCTACACCTTC | CASRRGGGNYGYTF
11 | TRBD1 | few | TRBJ1-1 | TRBV5-1 | TGCGCCAGCACACTACAGGGGGTAGCTTTCTTT | CASTLQGVAFF
16 | TRBD1 | medium-sized | TRBJ2-5 | TRBV7-9 | TGTGCCAGCAGCCCTAGACAGGGCGCTGGGATAGGGACCCAGTACTTC | CASSPRQGAGIGTQYF
12 | NA | few | TRBJ1-2 | TRBV28 | TGTGCCAGCAGTTTATCAGGGGTTGGCTACACCTTC | CASSLSGVGYTF
13 | NA | NA | TRBJ2-2 | TRBV11-3 | TGTGCCAGCAGCCCGTCGCGTTCCGGGGAGCTGTTTTTT | CASSPSRSGELFF
19 | TRBD1 | NA | TRBJ1-4 | TRBV27 | TGTGCCAGCAGCCAACTCCCCTCGGGACAGGCTCTATCCCGTCGGCAACTGTTTTTT | CASSQLPSGQALSRRQLFF
14 | NA | NA | TRBJ1-6 | TRBV11-2 | TGTGCCAGCAGCTTTAGGCAGGTCGGATCACCCCTCCACTTT | CASSFRQVGSPLHF
14 | TRBD1 | NA | TRBJ2-5 | TRBV7-3 | TGTGCCAGCAGTCGGGGACAGGGGGCTGAGACCCAGTACTTC | CASSRGQGAETQYF
15 | NA | NA | TRBJ1-6 | TRBV11-2 | TGTGCCAGCAGCTCACAGGGTCGAGGGAATTCACCCCTCCACTTT | CASSSQGRGNSPLHF
14 | NA | once | TRBJ2-7 | TRBV7-2 | TGTGCCAGCAGCTTGGCGGGACAGATCTACGAGCAGTACTTC | CASSLAGQIYEQYF
14 | NA | NA | TRBJ2-1 | TRBV11-2 | TGTGCCAGCAGCTCTAGACTAGTCAACAATGAGCAGTTCTTC | CASSSRLVNNEQFF
14 | NA | NA | TRBJ1-1 | TRBV11-1 | TGTGCCAGCAGCTTGGGGAGGGGGAGCACTGAAGCTTTCTTT | CASSLGRGSTEAFF
16 | NA | NA | TRBJ1-1 | TRBV6-1 | TGTGCCAGCAGTGAGGGAAGGACAACCCGAAGGAATGAAGCTTTCTTT | CASSEGRTTRRNEAFF
13 | TRBD1 | many | TRBJ2-1 | TRBV5-6 | TGTGCCAGCAGCCTACCAGGGGGCAATGAGCAGTTCTTC | CASSLPGGNEQFF
14 | NA | few | TRBJ1-3 | TRBV4-2 | TGTGCCAGCAGCCAAGATTCAGGGAGAAACACCATATATTTT | CASSQDSGRNTIYF
14 | NA | NA | TRBJ2-7 | TRBV30 | TGTGCCTGGAGTGTAGAGCGGAGGACCTACGAGCAGTACTTC | CAWSVERRTYEQYF
13 | NA | few | TRBJ2-5 | TRBV28 | TGTGCCAGCACCGGACTCACTCAAGAGACCCAGTACTTC | CASTGLTQETQYF
16 | NA | few | TRBJ1-2 | TRBV25-1 | TGTGCCAGCAGTGAATACATGTCAGGTCCTAACTATGGCTACACCTTC | CASSEYMSGPNYGYTF
16 | TRBD1 | NA | TRBJ2-1 | TRBV27 | TGTGCCAGCAGAGTTGGGGCCGGGACAGGGAACAATGAGCAGTTCTTC | CASRVGAGTGNNEQFF
15 | NA | few | TRBJ2-1 | TRBV7-9 | TGTGCCAGCAGCTTAGCGCTGGGATTCGGAGGTGAGCAGTTCTTC | CASSLALGFGGEQFF
15 | TRBD1 | NA | TRBJ1-1 | TRBV27 | TGTGCCAGCAGTTCATACAGGGGCGGCAACACTGAAGCTTTCTTT | CASSSYRGGNTEAFF
15 | TRBD2 | NA | TRBJ2-1 | TRBV19 | TGTGCCAGTAGGGCGTTAGCGGGAGGAAGGAATGAGCAGTTCTTC | CASRALAGGRNEQFF
14 | NA | NA | TRBJ1-2 | TRBV7-9 | TGTGCCAGCACCCCAGGGTCAGGGATGTATGGCTACACCTTC | CASTPGSGMYGYTF